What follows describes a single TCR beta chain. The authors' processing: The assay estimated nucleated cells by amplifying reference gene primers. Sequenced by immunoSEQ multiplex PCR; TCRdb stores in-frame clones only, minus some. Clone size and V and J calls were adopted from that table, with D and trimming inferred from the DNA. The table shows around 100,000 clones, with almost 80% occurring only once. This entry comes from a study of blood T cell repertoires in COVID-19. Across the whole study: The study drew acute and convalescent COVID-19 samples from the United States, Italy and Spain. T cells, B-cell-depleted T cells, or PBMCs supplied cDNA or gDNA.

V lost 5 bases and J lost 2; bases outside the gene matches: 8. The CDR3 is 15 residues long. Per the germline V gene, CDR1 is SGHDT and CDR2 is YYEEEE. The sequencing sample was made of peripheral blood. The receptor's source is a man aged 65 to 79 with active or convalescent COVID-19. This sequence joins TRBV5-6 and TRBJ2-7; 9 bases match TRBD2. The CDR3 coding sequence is TGTGCCAGCAGGCTCCTGCGGGGGGGTACCTACGAGCAGTACTTC. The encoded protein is CASRLLRGGTYEQYF.